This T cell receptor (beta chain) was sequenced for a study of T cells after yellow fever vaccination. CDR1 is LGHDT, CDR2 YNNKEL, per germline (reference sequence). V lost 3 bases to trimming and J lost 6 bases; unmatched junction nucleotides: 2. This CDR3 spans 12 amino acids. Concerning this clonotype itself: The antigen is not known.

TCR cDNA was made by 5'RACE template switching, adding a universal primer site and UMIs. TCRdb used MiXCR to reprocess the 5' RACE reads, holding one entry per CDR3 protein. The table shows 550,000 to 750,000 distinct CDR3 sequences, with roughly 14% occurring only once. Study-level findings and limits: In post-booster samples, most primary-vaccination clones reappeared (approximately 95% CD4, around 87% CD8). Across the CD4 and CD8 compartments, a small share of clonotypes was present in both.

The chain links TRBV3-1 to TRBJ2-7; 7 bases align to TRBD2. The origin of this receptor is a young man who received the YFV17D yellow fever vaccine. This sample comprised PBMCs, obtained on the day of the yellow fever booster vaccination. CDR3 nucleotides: TGTGCCAGCAGCCAGCCGGGGGGCGAGCAGTACTTC. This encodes CASSQPGGEQYF.